Shown below are 10 T cell receptor beta chains from a single sample sequenced in a study of T cells in localized non-small cell lung cancer. This table comes from immunoSEQ multiplex PCR, and its TCRdb copy is limited to in-frame clones, with some not included. The sample consists of about 5,500 clones, about 79% of them appearing once. The source material was peripheral blood mononuclear cells, sampled before any cancer treatment. Receptors originate from a female donor older than 55 with stage II lung adenocarcinoma.

The chain links TRBV10-3 to TRBJ2-2; perhaps TRBD1 as D (7 bases). CDR1 and CDR2 (germline): ENHRY, SYGVKD. The CDR3 totals 14 residues. Between the trimmed V and J ends, which lost 10 bases and 3 bases, there was a span of 15 bases. The CDR3 region has the DNA TGTGCCACCTTGCGGGACAGAGACACCGGGGAGCTGTTTTTT. This codes for CATLRDRDTGELFF.

The J gene is TRBJ1-6, the V gene TRBV15, with D perhaps TRBD1 (5 bases). Per germline, CDR1 LNHNV and CDR2 YYDKDF (reference sequence). V was clipped by 3 bases and J by 9 bases, with 6 bases between them. This CDR3 is 12 amino acids long. In DNA form, the CDR3 reads TGTGCCACCAGCAGGACAGTTTCACCCCTCCACTTT. The encoded protein is CATSRTVSPLHF.

The chain combines TRBV19 with TRBJ1-5; maybe TRBD1 (5 bases). Germline CDR1 reads LNHDA; CDR2 reads SQIVND (reference sequence). The CDR3 covers 14 residues. The V end was cut by 7 bases, the J end by 4 bases, with 14 bases between. CDR3 in DNA: TGTGCCAGTAACTTCGGGGGTTGGAATCAGCCCCAGCATTTT. Amino acids: CASNFGGWNQPQHF.

The gene calls are TRBV4-1 and TRBJ1-1, with 7 bases aligning to TRBD1. Germline CDR1 is MGHRA and CDR2 is YSYEKL. CDR3 length equals 16 residues. J lost 4 bases, V lost 5 bases, and 13 bases had no gene match. CDR3 loop: CASSFGAERGPTEAFF. The CDR3 DNA follows: TGCGCCAGCAGCTTCGGGGCGGAGAGGGGGCCCACTGAAGCTTTCTTT.

The chain uses TRBV4-1 and TRBJ1-5; D is perhaps TRBD1 (5 bases). Trimming took 2 bases from V and 0 from J, leaving 8 bases between them. Germline CDR1 is MGHRA and CDR2 is YSYEKL. This CDR3 has 15 amino acids. CDR3 sequence: CASSQRQYSNQPQHF. In DNA form, the CDR3 reads TGCGCCAGCAGCCAACGACAGTATAGCAATCAGCCCCAGCATTTT.

This chain connects TRBV19 to TRBJ1-3; D call uncertain. This CDR3 has 14 residues. Germline V gene lookup returns CDR1 LNHDA and CDR2 SQIVND (reference sequence). Deletions cut 8 bases from V and 0 bases from J, with 11 bases between. CDR3 protein: CASGSASSGNTIYF. CDR3 bases: TGTGCCAGTGGCTCAGCCAGCTCTGGAAACACCATATATTTT.

The chain uses TRBV6-1 and TRBJ1-6, with D perhaps matching TRBD1 (6 bases). The germline V and J ends were trimmed by 6 bases and 0 bases, with 6 bases remaining between them. CDR3 size: 14 residues. Germline V lookup: CDR1 MNHNS, CDR2 SASEGT. CDR3 nucleotide sequence: TGTGCCAGCAGGGACAGCTCCTATAATTCACCCCTCCACTTT. It codes for CASRDSSYNSPLHF.

The chain joins TRBV10-3 to TRBJ1-1, with a possible D match to TRBD1 (5 bases). This CDR3 has 12 amino acids. Looked up from germline, CDR1 is ENHRY and CDR2 is SYGVKD. Trimming cost V 7 bases and J 4 bases, with 10 bases left between them. CDR3 bases: TGTGCCATCACTGCCGGGGGCACTGAAGCTTTCTTT. It codes for CAITAGGTEAFF.

CDR3 loop: CSASQGETQYF. The CDR3 bases are TGCAGTGCTTCGCAGGGAGAGACCCAGTACTTC. V and J are TRBV20-1 and TRBJ2-5, with D possibly being TRBD1 (5 bases). The CDR3 spans 11 residues. Between the trimmed V and J ends, which lost 5 bases and 4 bases, there was a span of 8 bases. The V gene's germline CDR1 is DFQATT and CDR2 SNEGSKA (reference sequence).

The chain carries TRBV5-6 and TRBJ1-6, with D maybe TRBD1 (6 bases). The length of the CDR3 is 16 residues. The V and J ends lost 0 bases and 5 bases respectively, with 12 bases between them. Germline CDR1 and CDR2: SGHDT and YYEEEE. The CDR3 region has the DNA TGTGCCAGCAGCTTGGTGGGGGCAGGGGATAATTCACCCCTCCACTTT. This codes for CASSLVGAGDNSPLHF.